This T cell receptor beta chain comes out of a study of identical twins. Findings and limits, study-wide: These conclusions were based on statistical analysis (cross-sectional, not following the same donors).

This CDR3 has 14 residues. V was pared by 6 bases and J by 1 base, with 11 bases between. A universal primer site came from template switching; cDNA carried unique molecular identifiers. TCRdb re-called the 5' RACE reads through MiXCR, storing one row per CDR3 protein. The profile shows about 530,000 distinct CDR3 sequences, about a fifth of them singletons. Comment on this clonotype: Its antigen remains unknown.

This sample also belongs to another study, concerning yellow fever vaccine responses in identical twins.

The clonotype originates from a woman aged 18-35 years in good health. The specimen was CD4+ T cells sorted from blood. The chain uses TRBV12-3 or TRBV12-4 and TRBJ2-3; TRBD2 is a possible D gene (7 bases). CDR3 DNA sequence: TGTGCCAGCAGATGGGGGGGCGGCACAGATACGCAGTATTTT. Translating it yields CASRWGGGTDTQYF.